This record looks at one TCR beta chain sequence and its context. The sample originates from a study of blood T cell repertoires in COVID-19. Study at large: There were acute and convalescent COVID-19 samples, and they came from the United States, Italy and Spain. PBMCs, B-cell-depleted T cells, or T cells provided the cDNA or gDNA that made up the material.

In the original workflow: Amplification of reference gene primers provided the estimated nucleated cell counts. Sequencing was performed with immunoSEQ multiplex PCR; in TCRdb, only in-frame clones are kept and a portion is missing. That table supplies the V and J calls and clone size; D and trimming were determined from the DNA. The table includes 160,000 or so clones, 86% detected once. CDR1 and CDR2 (germline): MNHNS, SASEGT. The J segment lost 3 bases and the V segment lost 3 bases, leaving 5 bases of the junction unmatched. CDR3 length: 15 residues. This sequence was found in a woman between 70 and 85 years old with acute or convalescent COVID-19. V usage is TRBV6-1 and J usage is TRBJ2-7; 10 bases fit TRBD1. Material: peripheral blood. The CDR3 region has the DNA TGTGCCAGCAGTGAGGGGACAGGGGCCCTCTACGAGCAGTACTTC. It translates to CASSEGTGALYEQYF.